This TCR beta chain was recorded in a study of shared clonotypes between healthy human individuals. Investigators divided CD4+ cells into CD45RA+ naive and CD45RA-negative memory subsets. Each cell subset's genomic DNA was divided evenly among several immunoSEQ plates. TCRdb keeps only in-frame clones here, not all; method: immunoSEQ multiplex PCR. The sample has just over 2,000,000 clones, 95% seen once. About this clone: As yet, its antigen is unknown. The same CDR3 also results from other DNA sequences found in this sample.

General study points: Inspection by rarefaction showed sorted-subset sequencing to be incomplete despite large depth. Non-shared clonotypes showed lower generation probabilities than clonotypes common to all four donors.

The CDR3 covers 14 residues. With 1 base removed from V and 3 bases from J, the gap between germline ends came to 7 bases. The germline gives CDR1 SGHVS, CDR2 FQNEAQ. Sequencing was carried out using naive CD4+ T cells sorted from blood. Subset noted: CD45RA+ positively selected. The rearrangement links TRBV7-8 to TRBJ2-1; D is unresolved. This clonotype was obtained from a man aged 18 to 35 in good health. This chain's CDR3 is CASSLGASYNEQFF. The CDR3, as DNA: TGTGCCAGCAGCTTAGGGGCCAGCTACAATGAGCAGTTCTTC.